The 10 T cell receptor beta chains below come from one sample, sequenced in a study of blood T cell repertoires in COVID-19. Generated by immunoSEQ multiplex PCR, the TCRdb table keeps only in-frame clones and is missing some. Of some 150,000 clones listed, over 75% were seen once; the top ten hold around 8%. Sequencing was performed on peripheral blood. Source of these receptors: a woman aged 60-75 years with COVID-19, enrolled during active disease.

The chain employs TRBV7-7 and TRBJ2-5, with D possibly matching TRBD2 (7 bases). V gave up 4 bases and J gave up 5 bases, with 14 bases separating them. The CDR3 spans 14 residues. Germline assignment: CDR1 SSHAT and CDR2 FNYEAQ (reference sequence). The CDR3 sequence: CASSYAGAVETQYF. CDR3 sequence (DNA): TGTGCCAGCAGCTACGCGGGGGCCGTGGAGACCCAGTACTTC.

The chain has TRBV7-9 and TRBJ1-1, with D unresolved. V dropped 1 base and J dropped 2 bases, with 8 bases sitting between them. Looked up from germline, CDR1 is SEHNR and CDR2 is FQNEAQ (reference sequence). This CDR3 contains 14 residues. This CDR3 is CASSLDGSNTEAFF. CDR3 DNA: TGTGCCAGCAGCTTAGACGGGTCAAACACTGAAGCTTTCTTT.

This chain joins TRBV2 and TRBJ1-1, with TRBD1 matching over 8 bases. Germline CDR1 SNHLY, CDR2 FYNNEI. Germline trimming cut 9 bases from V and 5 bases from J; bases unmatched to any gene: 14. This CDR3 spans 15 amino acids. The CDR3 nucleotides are TGTGCCAGGGAGACGGGACAGGTCTCGGGAACTGAAGCTTTCTTT. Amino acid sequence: CARETGQVSGTEAFF.

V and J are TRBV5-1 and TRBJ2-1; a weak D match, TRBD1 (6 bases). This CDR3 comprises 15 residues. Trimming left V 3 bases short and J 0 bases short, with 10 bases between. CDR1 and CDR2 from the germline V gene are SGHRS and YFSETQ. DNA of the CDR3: TGCGCCAGCAGCTCCGACAGGAGCTCCTACAATGAGCAGTTCTTC. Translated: CASSSDRSSYNEQFF.

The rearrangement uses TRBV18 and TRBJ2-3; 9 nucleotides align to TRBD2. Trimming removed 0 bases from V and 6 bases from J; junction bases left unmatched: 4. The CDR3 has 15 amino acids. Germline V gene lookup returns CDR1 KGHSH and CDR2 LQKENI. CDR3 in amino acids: CASSPPSAGGDTQYF. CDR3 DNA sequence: TGTGCCAGCTCACCACCGTCAGCGGGGGGTGATACGCAGTATTTT. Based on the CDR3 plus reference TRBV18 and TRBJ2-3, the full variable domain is NAGVMQNPRHLVRRRGQEARLRCSPMKGHSHVYWYRQLPEEGLKFMVYLQKENIIDESGMPKERFSAEFPKEGPSILRIQQVVRGDSAAYFCASSPPSAGGDTQYFGPGTRLTVL.

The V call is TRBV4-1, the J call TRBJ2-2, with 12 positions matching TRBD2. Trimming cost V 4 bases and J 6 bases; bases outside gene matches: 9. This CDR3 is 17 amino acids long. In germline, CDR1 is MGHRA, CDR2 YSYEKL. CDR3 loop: CASSRRTSGEPSGELFF. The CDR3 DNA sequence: TGCGCCAGCAGCCGACGGACTAGCGGGGAACCATCCGGGGAGCTGTTTTTT.

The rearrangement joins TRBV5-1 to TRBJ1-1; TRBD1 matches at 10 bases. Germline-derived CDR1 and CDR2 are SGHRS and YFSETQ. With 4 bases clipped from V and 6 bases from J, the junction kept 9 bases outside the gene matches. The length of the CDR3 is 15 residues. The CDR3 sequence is CASSVMGQGYAEAFF. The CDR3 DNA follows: TGCGCCAGCAGCGTAATGGGACAGGGGTACGCTGAAGCTTTCTTT.

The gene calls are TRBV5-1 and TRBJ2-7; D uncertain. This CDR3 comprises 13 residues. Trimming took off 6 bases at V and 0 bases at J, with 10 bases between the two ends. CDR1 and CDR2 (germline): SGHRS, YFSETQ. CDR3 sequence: CASNEADSYEQYF. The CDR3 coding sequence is TGCGCCAGCAACGAGGCGGACTCCTACGAGCAGTACTTC.

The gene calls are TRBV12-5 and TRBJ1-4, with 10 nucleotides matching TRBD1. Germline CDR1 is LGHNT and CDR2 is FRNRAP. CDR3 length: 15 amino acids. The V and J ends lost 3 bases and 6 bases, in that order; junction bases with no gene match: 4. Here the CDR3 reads CASGFRDRGHEKLFF. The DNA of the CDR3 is TGTGCTAGTGGTTTCCGCGACAGGGGGCATGAAAAACTGTTTTTT.

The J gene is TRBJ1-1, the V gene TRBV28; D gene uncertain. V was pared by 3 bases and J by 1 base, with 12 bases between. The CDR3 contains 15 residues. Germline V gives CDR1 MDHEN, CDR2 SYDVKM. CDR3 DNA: TGTGCCAGCAGTTTGAATGAGGGAAGGAACACTGAAGCTTTCTTT. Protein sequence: CASSLNEGRNTEAFF.